The 25 T cell receptor beta chains presented below share a single source sample, sequenced in a study of cytomegalovirus exposure and HLA in healthy donors. PCR involved 60 Vbeta and 13 Jbeta primers. This table comes from immunoSEQ multiplex PCR, and its TCRdb copy is limited to in-frame clones, with some not included. Of 150,000 to 200,000 clones listed, around 81% are singletons. Sequenced sample: PBMCs. The receptors here all came from a middle-aged woman in good health and CMV-seronegative.

The CDR3 is CASSPGTSGREQFF. The CDR3 DNA is TGTGCCAGCAGCCCCGGGACTAGCGGAAGAGAGCAGTTCTTC. The V call is TRBV7-6, the J call TRBJ2-1; 11 nucleotides match TRBD2. This CDR3 is built from 14 residues. Germline V gene data show CDR1 as SGHVS and CDR2 as FNYEAQ. V shed 5 bases and J 10 bases; nucleotides not matched to a gene: 7.

This sequence joins TRBV19 and TRBJ1-2; no definite D call. CDR1 and CDR2 from the germline V gene are LNHDA and SQIVND (reference sequence). This CDR3 comprises 12 residues. V shed 2 bases and J shed 10 bases, with 11 bases lying between them. The CDR3 coding sequence is TGTGCCAGTAGTATATCAGGCCTCGACTACACCTTC. Its protein is CASSISGLDYTF.

This clone has only a few counts. This chain links TRBV5-5 with TRBJ2-1, with D maybe TRBD2 (5 bases). The length of the CDR3 is 12 residues. Germline lookup yields CDR1 SGHKS and CDR2 YYEKEE (reference sequence). The V and J ends lost 4 bases and 7 bases respectively, with 9 bases between them. In DNA form, the CDR3 reads TGTGCCAGCAGCCCGGGGATTAATGAGCAGTTCTTC. It translates to CASSPGINEQFF.

The chain has TRBV30 and TRBJ2-3; 8 bases fit TRBD2. Trimming took 3 bases from V and 0 from J; bases not matched to a gene: 5. Germline V gives CDR1 GTSNPN, CDR2 SVGIG (reference sequence). The CDR3 length is 15 residues. The CDR3 DNA follows: TGTGCCTGGAGCTTCAGCGGGAGCAGCACAGATACGCAGTATTTT. It encodes CAWSFSGSSTDTQYF.

The chain uses TRBV6-5 and TRBJ2-3; 7 bases fit TRBD2. CDR1 MNHEY and CDR2 SVGAGI come from the germline V gene. The J segment lost 6 bases and the V segment lost 10 bases, leaving 4 bases of the junction unmatched. This CDR3 has 11 amino acids. Here the CDR3 reads CATRRGDTQYF. The CDR3 bases are TGTGCCACCCGGCGGGGGGATACGCAGTATTTT.

The V gene is TRBV5-1, the J gene TRBJ1-1; possibly TRBD1 for D (5 bases). Germline CDR1 and CDR2: SGHRS and YFSETQ. The CDR3 contains 14 residues. V lost 4 bases to trimming and J lost 1 base, with 11 bases between them. CDR3 bases: TGCGCCAGCAGCCGGGACTTAGGGAACACTGAAGCTTTCTTT. Translating it yields CASSRDLGNTEAFF.

This sequence joins TRBV7-2 and TRBJ1-2; TRBD1 matches at 7 bases. The CDR3 is 14 amino acids. CDR1 and CDR2 from the germline V gene are SGHTA and FQGNSA. J gave up 6 bases and V 1 base, and 5 bases lay outside the gene matches. The CDR3 sequence: CASSLVGQDHGYTF. In nucleotides, the CDR3 is TGTGCCAGCAGCTTAGTCGGACAGGACCATGGCTACACCTTC.

The sample holds one count of this clone. V and J are TRBV12-5 and TRBJ2-5; 8 nucleotides match TRBD1. Trimming took 6 bases from V and 4 from J; bases not matched to a gene: 1. The germline V gene encodes CDR1 LGHNT and CDR2 FRNRAP. The CDR3 is 12 residues long. CDR3 sequence: CASGTGGETQYF. The CDR3 nucleotides are TGTGCTAGTGGCACAGGGGGAGAGACCCAGTACTTC.

The chain employs TRBV19 and TRBJ2-7; TRBD2 is a possible D gene (8 bases). V shed 5 bases and J shed 5 bases, with 25 bases lying between them. Germline lookup yields CDR1 LNHDA and CDR2 SQIVND (reference sequence). There are 17 residues in the CDR3. CDR3 sequence reads: CASSLPGLGGSGHEQYF. Written as DNA, the CDR3 is TGTGCCAGTAGTCTTCCGGGACTAGGGGGCTCTGGCCACGAGCAGTACTTC.

This clone was counted a few times. For the CDR3, the DNA is TGTGCCAGCAGCTCCGGGACAGTCAACTATGGCTACACCTTC. Translating gives CASSSGTVNYGYTF. The gene calls are TRBV28 and TRBJ1-2; 7 bases fit TRBD1. Per the germline V gene, CDR1 is MDHEN and CDR2 is SYDVKM. CDR3 length: 14 amino acids. After removal of 6 bases from V and 2 bases from J, the junction contained 6 bases not matched to a gene.

This sequence joins TRBV7-3 and TRBJ1-1, with 7 bases identical to TRBD1. CDR3 length: 13 residues. Germline values: CDR1 SGHTA, CDR2 FQGTGA. Trimming removed 5 bases from V and 5 bases from J; junction bases left unmatched: 5. The CDR3 nucleotides are TGTGCCAGCAGCCCGACAGGGAATACTGAAGCTTTCTTT. Amino acid sequence: CASSPTGNTEAFF. Variable domain in full (rest from reference TRBV7-3 and TRBJ1-1): GAGVSQTPSNKVTEKGKYVELRCDPISGHTALYWYRQSLGQGPEFLIYFQGTGAADDSGLPNDRFFAVRPEGSVSTLKIQRTERGDSAVYLCASSPTGNTEAFFGQGTRLTVV.

The chain is built from TRBV30 and TRBJ1-5, with D tentatively TRBD1 (6 bases). This CDR3 is built from 15 residues. CDR1 is GTSNPN and CDR2 is SVGIG in the germline V gene (reference sequence). Trimming left V 0 bases short and J 6 bases short, with 15 bases between. Here the CDR3 reads CAWSVSGHSSQPQHF. Written as DNA, the CDR3 is TGTGCCTGGAGTGTATCGGGACATAGCTCTCAGCCCCAGCATTTT.

This clone was counted between two and nine times. The chain is built from TRBV6-1 and TRBJ2-5; D is possibly TRBD2 (5 bases). The J call may be incorrect, as the DNA end agrees better with TRBJ2-7. Germline CDR1 MNHNS, CDR2 SASEGT. The CDR3 runs 15 residues. The CDR3 sequence: CASSEITGSSYEQYF. The CDR3 nucleotides read TGTGCCAGCAGTGAAATCACGGGGAGCTCCTACGAGCAGTACTTC.

The chain combines TRBV9 with TRBJ2-7, with D unresolved. V lost 2 bases, J lost 0 bases, and 9 bases lay in between. The germline V gene has CDR1 SGDLS and CDR2 YYNGEE. The CDR3 extends over 14 amino acids. CDR3 sequence: CASSVGLSSYEQYF. CDR3 in DNA: TGTGCCAGCAGCGTCGGTCTAAGCTCCTACGAGCAGTACTTC.

The J gene is TRBJ2-5, the V gene TRBV29-1; D perhaps matches TRBD1 (6 bases). V lost 3 bases and J lost 5, with 13 bases in between. Germline CDR1 SQVTM, CDR2 ANQGSEA. The CDR3 extends over 13 amino acids. The CDR3 protein is CSVDTTGMETQYF. As DNA, the CDR3 is TGCAGCGTTGACACCACAGGGATGGAGACCCAGTACTTC.

The gene calls are TRBV7-3 and TRBJ2-2; D not certain. V was pared by 5 bases and J by 6 bases, with 7 bases between. Per the germline V gene, CDR1 is SGHTA and CDR2 is FQGTGA. This CDR3 has 12 residues. CDR3 sequence (DNA): TGTGCCAGCAGCCCCGACTCCGGGGAGCTGTTTTTT. Its translation: CASSPDSGELFF.

This chain uses TRBV6-1 with TRBJ2-7; 8 bases fit TRBD2. The CDR3 has 15 amino acids. The junction had 8 bases not matched to a gene; V was cut back by 6 bases and J by 1 base. The germline V gene encodes CDR1 MNHNS and CDR2 SASEGT. CDR3 sequence: CASRTVASGSYEQYF. CDR3 nucleotides: TGTGCCAGCAGGACGGTGGCTAGCGGGTCCTACGAGCAGTACTTC.

V usage is TRBV6-6 and J usage is TRBJ2-7, with TRBD2 matching over 8 bases. CDR3 length equals 15 residues. Germline CDR1 reads MNHNY; CDR2 reads SVGAGI (reference sequence). The junction had 15 bases not matched to a gene; V was cut back by 2 bases and J by 12 bases. The CDR3 region has the DNA TGTGCCAGCAGTTACAAAAAAGCGGGAGAGTCCCGGCTGTACTTC. Its protein product is CASSYKKAGESRLYF.

The chain is built from TRBV25-1 and TRBJ1-3, with D perhaps matching TRBD1 (5 bases). Trimming took off 7 bases at V and 0 bases at J, with 10 bases between the two ends. CDR1 and CDR2 from the germline V gene are MGHDK and SYGVNS. The CDR3 is 14 amino acids. The CDR3 DNA reads TGTGCCAGCACCGACAGCAACTCTGGAAACACCATATATTTT. It encodes CASTDSNSGNTIYF.

This chain connects TRBV11-2 to TRBJ2-5; 7 positions match TRBD1. CDR3 length: 14 residues. After removal of 4 bases from V and 1 base from J, the junction contained 3 bases not matched to a gene. CDR1 and CDR2 from the germline V gene are SGHAT and FQNNGV. CDR3 sequence reads: CASSSRDSQETQYF. The CDR3 nucleotides read TGTGCCAGCAGCTCCCGGGACAGCCAAGAGACCCAGTACTTC.

The chain carries TRBV5-1 and TRBJ2-7, with D tentatively TRBD2 (6 bases). Germline CDR1 is SGHRS and CDR2 is YFSETQ. There are 16 residues in the CDR3. V lost 0 bases and J 5 bases, leaving 18 bases between the germline ends. The DNA of the CDR3 is TGCGCCAGCAGCTTGGATGCTAGAGGGAGGACTAACGAGCAGTACTTC. This sequence encodes CASSLDARGRTNEQYF.

V gene TRBV7-9 combines with J gene TRBJ1-2, with 7 bases matching TRBD1. There are 14 residues in the CDR3. V lost 5 bases, J lost 2 bases, and 5 bases stayed unmatched. Germline V gene data show CDR1 as SEHNR and CDR2 as FQNEAQ (reference sequence). CDR3 DNA sequence: TGTGCCAGCAGCCCTGGGACAGCAAACTATGGCTACACCTTC. Translating gives CASSPGTANYGYTF.

This chain links TRBV27 with TRBJ2-7; TRBD1 matches at 9 bases. Germline V gives CDR1 MNHEY, CDR2 SMNVEV (reference sequence). This CDR3 is 16 amino acids long. V shed 6 bases, J shed 4 bases, and the junction held 13 bases outside the gene matches. Here the CDR3 DNA reads TGTGCCAGCAGCCCGGGGGCCGGGACAGGGCGATACGAGCAGTACTTC. Its translation is CASSPGAGTGRYEQYF.

The chain recombines TRBV30 with TRBJ2-3; D gene ambiguous. The V end was cut by 7 bases, the J end by 4 bases, with 6 bases between. CDR1 is GTSNPN, CDR2 SVGIG, per germline (reference sequence). The CDR3 is 10 amino acids. The CDR3 bases are TGTGCCTCCAGGTCAGATACGCAGTATTTT. Translating it yields CASRSDTQYF.

The rearrangement joins TRBV5-1 to TRBJ2-7; tentatively, D is TRBD1 (5 bases). The germline V and J ends were trimmed by 2 bases and 7 bases, with 16 bases remaining between them. This CDR3 is 14 amino acids long. Germline-derived CDR1 and CDR2 are SGHRS and YFSETQ. CDR3 residues: CASSFSGNSGEQYF. The DNA for the CDR3 is TGCGCCAGCAGCTTCTCAGGGAATTCTGGGGAGCAGTACTTC.